The clone carrying this T cell receptor (beta chain) turned up a few times. Its target is not known. The sample comes from a study of Graves' ophthalmopathy and Graves' hyperthyroidism. Germline CDR1 is LNHNV and CDR2 is YYDKDF (reference sequence). V lost 7 bases to trimming and J lost 7 bases, with 16 bases between them. The CDR3 covers 13 residues. Investigators amplified TCR beta CDR3 regions from RNA transcripts. HTBI primers were employed in first-round RT-PCR, then a second-round multiplex PCR followed. TCRdb redid the calling of the multiplex PCR reads with MiXCR, one entry per CDR3 protein. The sample lists 1 million to 1.3 million distinct CDR3 sequences; roughly two fifths were seen once. Study findings and constraints: Blood samples also showed most expanded thyroid clonotypes exceeding 0.001 frequency. Ophthalmopathy and stable hyperthyroidism were discriminated by a 13-signature model, with over 85% sensitivity and 80% to 84% specificity.

Hyperthyroidism patients, aged 18 to 65, were newly diagnosed, under 2 months' duration. What was sequenced was peripheral blood or thyroid tissue (not recorded which). V usage is TRBV15 and J usage is TRBJ1-1; a possible D gene is TRBD1 (5 bases). The receptor comes from an adult man with Graves' hyperthyroidism. CDR3 in amino acids: CATTKMPGLEAFF. In DNA, the CDR3 is TGTGCCACCACCAAGATGCCGGGGCTTGAAGCTTTCTTT.